These T cell receptor beta chains were read from a single sample in a study of blood T cell repertoires in COVID-19. Data came from immunoSEQ multiplex PCR; TCRdb stores just in-frame clones and leaves some out. The sample shows tens of thousands of clones, about 86% of them seen only once. Sequenced sample: peripheral blood. The receptors originated from a man of 80 years or more with active COVID-19. Both conserved end residues are part of each CDR3. The D gene is left open where the match is weak. Expanded clones get a size class; other rows say once, few or many, or leave the size out.

d_call clone_size j_call cdr3_length v_call cdr3_nt cdr3_aa
TRBD2 NA TRBJ2-2 14 TRBV10-3 TGTGCCATCTCCGGCAGCGGGAGTGCCGGGGAGCTGTTTTTT CAISGSGSAGELFF
TRBD2 NA TRBJ2-2 16 TRBV18 TGTGCCAGCTCACCCCTGACTAGCGGGAGTACCGGGGAGCTGTTTTTT CASSPLTSGSTGELFF
TRBD1 NA TRBJ2-2 16 TRBV5-4 TGTGCCAGCAGCCCCGACAGGGTGGGGAACACCGGGGAGCTGTTTTTT CASSPDRVGNTGELFF
TRBD1 NA TRBJ2-3 17 TRBV5-4 TGTGCCAGCAGCTTGGGGACCGGGACAGGAAGCACAGATACGCAGTATTTT CASSLGTGTGSTDTQYF
NA few TRBJ1-6 12 TRBV28 TGTGCCAGCACCAACCCGAGGGGGCCCCTCCACTTT CASTNPRGPLHF
NA NA TRBJ1-6 16 TRBV25-1 TGTGCCAGCAGGCAAACCGCGGGGGGCGCATCTTCACCCCTCCACTTT CASRQTAGGASSPLHF
TRBD2 NA TRBJ2-6 15 TRBV30 TGTGCCTGGACGGCGGGGGGCTCTGGGGCCAACGTCCTGACTTTC CAWTAGGSGANVLTF
TRBD1 NA TRBJ1-1 17 TRBV28 TGTGCCAGCAGCCTCCTACAGAAAGGGGGCGAATACACTGAAGCTTTCTTT CASSLLQKGGEYTEAFF
NA NA TRBJ2-5 14 TRBV5-1 TGCGCCAGCAGCTTGTCAGGGGACCAAGAGACCCAGTACTTC CASSLSGDQETQYF
NA NA TRBJ2-1 16 TRBV5-1 TGCGCCAGCAGCTTGGGTGAGAGTTCCTCCTACAATGAGCAGTTCTTC CASSLGESSSYNEQFF
NA NA TRBJ2-7 17 TRBV27 TGTGCCAGCTTAAAGTTAGTGCAGGCAACTCCTTCCTACGAGCAGTACTTC CASLKLVQATPSYEQYF
NA NA TRBJ2-3 11 TRBV20-1 TGCAGCCCAAAAGGGGAAGATACGCAGTATTTT CSPKGEDTQYF
NA NA TRBJ1-2 14 TRBV28 TGTGCCAGCAGTTTTACCGGGAGCACCTATGGCTACACCTTC CASSFTGSTYGYTF
NA NA TRBJ2-3 14 TRBV9 TGTGCCAGCAGCGTAGTGGGAGTCACAGATACGCAGTATTTT CASSVVGVTDTQYF
NA NA TRBJ2-5 15 TRBV24-1 TGTGCCACCAGTGACCCGTCCCAGGGCCAAGAGACCCAGTACTTC CATSDPSQGQETQYF
TRBD1 NA TRBJ2-4 14 TRBV18 TGTGCCAGCTCACCAGTCCAACAGGGGTACATTCAGTACTTC CASSPVQQGYIQYF
TRBD2 NA TRBJ2-5 14 TRBV28 TGTGCCAGCGAAGCGGGAGGGCCGAGGGAGACCCAGTACTTC CASEAGGPRETQYF
TRBD1 NA TRBJ2-5 18 TRBV6-2/TRBV6-3 TGTGCCAGCAGTGACCATATTGGGGGCCGGGACAGTAAAGAGACCCAGTACTTC CASSDHIGGRDSKETQYF
NA NA TRBJ1-1 13 TRBV19 TGTGCCAGTAGTGAGGGTTTGAGAACTGAAGCTTTCTTT CASSEGLRTEAFF
NA NA TRBJ2-7 15 TRBV5-1 TGCGCCAGCAGCCCTTTCAGCGCGAGCTCCTACGAGCAGTACTTC CASSPFSASSYEQYF
NA many TRBJ2-7 15 TRBV5-1 TGCGCCAGCAGCTTGACAGGGCAGTCTCTAAACGAGCAGTACTTC CASSLTGQSLNEQYF
NA NA TRBJ1-2 13 TRBV10-3 TGTGCCATCAGTGAGTCAACTCGCGAGGGCTACACCTTC CAISESTREGYTF
TRBD1 NA TRBJ2-5 15 TRBV6-2/TRBV6-3 TGTGCCAGCAGTAGCCCCGGGACAGGGTGGGAGACCCAGTACTTC CASSSPGTGWETQYF
TRBD2 once TRBJ2-1 12 TRBV3-1/TRBV3-2 TGTGCCAGCAGCCAGGGCGGGAGACGGCAGTTCTTC CASSQGGRRQFF
NA NA TRBJ1-5 15 TRBV24-1 TGTGCCACCAGTGACTCCAGGGGATCCGGTCAGCCCCAGCATTTT CATSDSRGSGQPQHF
NA NA TRBJ2-7 16 TRBV4-1 TGCGCCAGCAGCCAATTCCGGGACATAAGCCCCTACGAGCAGTACTTC CASSQFRDISPYEQYF
NA NA TRBJ2-7 15 TRBV7-9 TGTGCCAGCAGCTTCAGCGGAAGGAGCTCCTACGAGCAGTACTTC CASSFSGRSSYEQYF
NA NA TRBJ2-1 16 TRBV9 TGTGCCAGCAGCGTAGATATTTCTGGGTGGAGCAATGAGCAGTTCTTC CASSVDISGWSNEQFF
TRBD2 NA TRBJ2-1 15 TRBV7-2 TGTGCCAGCAGCCCGTCGCGGGAGGACCTAAATGAGCAGTTCTTC CASSPSREDLNEQFF
TRBD1 NA TRBJ1-2 14 TRBV7-8 TGTGCCAGCAGCGGAACGACAGGGTCCCATGGCTACACCTTC CASSGTTGSHGYTF
TRBD2 NA TRBJ2-1 15 TRBV19 TGTGCCAGTAGGGAACTAGCGGGACCGGGGAATGAGCAGTTCTTC CASRELAGPGNEQFF